The present entry profiles one T cell receptor beta chain with its context. Its antigen is still unknown. The CDR3 runs 13 residues. Germline V CDR1 and CDR2: GTSNPN, SVGIG (reference sequence). J lost 1 base, V lost 3 bases, and 2 bases had no gene match. The data were taken from a study of cytomegalovirus exposure and HLA in healthy donors. Whole-study results and caveats: In vitro work confirmed that a few CMV-associated chains recognize CMV antigens. Rarity held for most TCR sequences, but there were some public TCRs that occurred in many donors.

The PCR was carried out with 60 Vbeta primers and 13 Jbeta primers. Assay used: immunoSEQ multiplex PCR; TCRdb lists only in-frame clones, some missing. The table shows 200,000 to 300,000 clones, with roughly four fifths occurring only once. Sequences were obtained from PBMCs. The sequence came from a woman aged 40-49 years in good health and CMV-seropositive. V and J are TRBV30 and TRBJ1-1; TRBD1 agrees at 7 bases. The CDR3 is CAWRTGPNTEAFF. DNA for the CDR3: TGTGCCTGGAGGACAGGGCCGAACACTGAAGCTTTCTTT.